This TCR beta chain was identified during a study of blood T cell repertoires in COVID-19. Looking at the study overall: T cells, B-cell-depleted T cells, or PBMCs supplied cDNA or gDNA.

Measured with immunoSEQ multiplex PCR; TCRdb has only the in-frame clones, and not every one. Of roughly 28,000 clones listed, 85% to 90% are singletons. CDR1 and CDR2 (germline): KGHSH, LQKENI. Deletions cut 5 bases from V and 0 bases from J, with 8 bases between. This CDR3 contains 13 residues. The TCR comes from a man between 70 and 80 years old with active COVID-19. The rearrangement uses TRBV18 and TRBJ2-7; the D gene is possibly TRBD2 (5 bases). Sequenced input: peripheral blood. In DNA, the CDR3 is TGTGCCAGCTCAACTGGGAGCTCCTACGAGCAGTACTTC. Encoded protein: CASSTGSSYEQYF. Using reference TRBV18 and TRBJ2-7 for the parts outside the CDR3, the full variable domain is NAGVMQNPRHLVRRRGQEARLRCSPMKGHSHVYWYRQLPEEGLKFMVYLQKENIIDESGMPKERFSAEFPKEGPSILRIQQVVRGDSAAYFCASSTGSSYEQYFGPGTRLTVT.